Shown below are 24 T cell receptor beta chains from a single sample sequenced in a study of blood T cell repertoires in COVID-19. Sequencing used immunoSEQ multiplex PCR; TCRdb keeps in-frame clones, though not all of them. Here the sample spans 120,000 or so clones, around 83% being singletons. Input material: peripheral blood. The receptors come from an elderly man with active or convalescent COVID-19.

The rearrangement joins TRBV3-1 (or the pseudogene TRBV3-2) to TRBJ1-6; perhaps TRBD1 as D (6 bases). V was trimmed by 6 bases and J by 6 bases, leaving 9 bases between them. Germline CDR1 reads LGHDT; CDR2 reads YNNKEL (reference sequence). This CDR3 has 13 residues. As DNA, the CDR3 is TGTGCCAGCAGGGGACAATCTAATTCACCCCTCCACTTT. This encodes CASRGQSNSPLHF.

The chain carries TRBV7-6 and TRBJ2-3; no definite D call. Trimming cost V 5 bases and J 2 bases, with 14 bases left between them. This CDR3 is 15 amino acids long. Per the germline V gene, CDR1 is SGHVS and CDR2 is FNYEAQ. CDR3 nucleotides: TGTGCCAGCAGCCCCACACCTTCCAACACAGATACGCAGTATTTT. It yields the protein CASSPTPSNTDTQYF.

This chain links TRBV6-2 or TRBV6-3 with TRBJ2-2, with D perhaps TRBD2 (5 bases). With 2 bases removed from V and 6 bases from J, the gap between germline ends came to 13 bases. From germline, CDR1 is MNHEY and CDR2 SVGEGT. This CDR3 region has 15 residues. The CDR3 reads CASSYQERVAGELFF. The CDR3 region has the DNA TGTGCCAGCAGTTACCAGGAGAGGGTGGCCGGGGAGCTGTTTTTT.

The sample holds one count of this clone. The chain combines TRBV4-2 with TRBJ1-2; a weak D match, TRBD1 (6 bases). The CDR3 consists of 14 residues. CDR1 LGHNA and CDR2 YNFKEQ come from the germline V gene. Trimming took 0 bases from V and 4 from J, leaving 9 bases between them. The CDR3 DNA sequence: TGTGCCAGCAGCCAAGAGGGGGCGCGCTATGGCTACACCTTC. Residues: CASSQEGARYGYTF.

The chain joins TRBV4-3 to TRBJ1-6; TRBD1 aligns across 9 bases. The CDR3 has 15 amino acids. The V segment lost 3 bases and the J segment 8 bases; nucleotides outside the gene matches: 5. Looked up from germline, CDR1 is LGHNA and CDR2 is YSLEER. The CDR3 region is CASSQTGQGDSPLHF. The CDR3 nucleotides are TGCGCCAGCAGCCAGACGGGACAGGGTGATTCACCCCTCCACTTT.

J is TRBJ2-2 and V is TRBV6-5; tentative D call: TRBD1 (6 bases). V lost 1 base and J 5 bases, leaving 8 bases between the germline ends. The CDR3 runs 14 residues. Germline V lookup: CDR1 MNHEY, CDR2 SVGAGI. CDR3 bases: TGTGCCAGCAGTTACTTTAGGGGGACCGGGGAGCTGTTTTTT. The encoded protein is CASSYFRGTGELFF.

This clone showed up just once. This chain uses TRBV7-9 with TRBJ1-2, with D possibly being TRBD1 (6 bases). Trimming removed 1 base at V and 1 base at J, with 13 bases between. Germline lookup yields CDR1 SEHNR and CDR2 FQNEAQ (reference sequence). This CDR3 spans 16 amino acids. CDR3 sequence reads: CASSLGPGDFNYGYTF. As DNA, the CDR3 is TGTGCCAGCAGCTTAGGGCCAGGGGATTTTAACTATGGCTACACCTTC.

The table lists this clone with a count of one. The chain combines TRBV19 with TRBJ1-2; TRBD1 agrees at 8 bases. With 4 bases clipped from V and 4 bases from J, the junction kept 5 bases outside the gene matches. Looked up from germline, CDR1 is LNHDA and CDR2 is SQIVND (reference sequence). The CDR3 covers 14 residues. The DNA of the CDR3 is TGTGCCAGTAGTACCGGACAGGGTTTCTATGGCTACACCTTC. Protein product: CASSTGQGFYGYTF.

CDR3 sequence reads: CASSSRAVNTDTQYF. As DNA, the CDR3 is TGTGCCAGTAGTTCTCGAGCGGTGAACACAGATACGCAGTATTTT. The rearrangement joins TRBV19 to TRBJ2-3; TRBD2 might be the D (5 bases). Trimming took 5 bases from V and 2 from J, leaving 14 bases between them. This CDR3 is built from 15 residues. Germline V gene data show CDR1 as LNHDA and CDR2 as SQIVND (reference sequence).

V and J are TRBV5-1 and TRBJ2-7; TRBD1 matches 9 bases. CDR1 SGHRS and CDR2 YFSETQ come from the germline V gene. The CDR3 length is 14 residues. V lost 3 bases, J lost 6 bases, and 7 bases stayed unmatched. The CDR3 region has the DNA TGCGCCAGCAGCTGGGGACAGGGCGGGGGCGAGCAGTACTTC. This sequence encodes CASSWGQGGGEQYF.

The V call is TRBV28, the J call TRBJ2-3; 7 bases map to TRBD1. From germline, CDR1 is MDHEN and CDR2 SYDVKM. CDR3 length: 15 residues. The V and J ends lost 5 bases and 5 bases, in that order; junction bases with no gene match: 10. The DNA of the CDR3 is TGTGCCAGCAGTATACTACAGGGGAAGGGAGATACGCAGTATTTT. As protein: CASSILQGKGDTQYF.

The chain recombines TRBV6-6 with TRBJ2-7, with D possibly being TRBD2 (5 bases). The CDR3 sequence is 13 residues long. Trimming pared 5 bases from V and 1 base from J, leaving 9 bases between. Germline lookup yields CDR1 MNHNY and CDR2 SVGAGI (reference sequence). CDR3 sequence (DNA): TGTGCCAGCAGTGCGAGGGAGTCCTACGAGCAGTACTTC. Protein sequence: CASSARESYEQYF.

CDR3 sequence: CASSLGLTSGGADTQYF. CDR3 sequence (DNA): TGTGCCAGCAGCTTAGGTTTGACTAGCGGGGGGGCGGATACGCAGTATTTT. The chain is built from TRBV7-8 and TRBJ2-3, with 14 bases matching TRBD2. This CDR3 is built from 17 residues. CDR1 and CDR2 (germline): SGHVS, FQNEAQ. The V gene end was trimmed by 1 base and the J gene end by 6 bases; junction bases not matched to a gene: 6. The full variable domain, completed using reference TRBV7-8 and TRBJ2-3, is GAGVSQSPRYKVAKRGQDVALRCDPISGHVSLFWYQQALGQGPEFLTYFQNEAQLDKSGLPSDRFFAERPEGSVSTLKIQRTQQEDSAVYLCASSLGLTSGGADTQYFGPGTRLTVL.

The V gene is TRBV6-5, the J gene TRBJ1-6; 7 bases align to TRBD1. The CDR3 spans 12 residues. CDR1 and CDR2 (germline): MNHEY, SVGAGI. CDR3 region: CATRQGNSPLHF. The CDR3 DNA follows: TGTGCTACGCGACAGGGTAATTCACCCCTCCACTTT.

This chain links TRBV9 with TRBJ2-7, with a tentative D call TRBD1 (6 bases). V was pared by 4 bases and J by 1 base, with 15 bases between. There are 15 residues in the CDR3. Per germline, CDR1 SGDLS and CDR2 YYNGEE. This chain's CDR3 is CASSPLRGGSYEQYF. Here the CDR3 DNA reads TGTGCCAGCAGCCCCCTCAGGGGTGGTTCCTACGAGCAGTACTTC.

V is TRBV4-3 and J is TRBJ2-2, with D perhaps TRBD1 (6 bases). This CDR3 comprises 16 residues. Germline V gives CDR1 LGHNA, CDR2 YSLEER. The V end lost 3 bases, the J end lost 4 bases, and 15 bases lay between the germline ends. Here the CDR3 reads CASSQETGRGTGELFF. Here the CDR3 DNA reads TGCGCCAGCAGCCAGGAAACAGGGCGAGGCACCGGGGAGCTGTTTTTT.

This clone was counted a few times. CDR3 nucleotide sequence: TGCGCCAGCAGCTTGGGGGTGACACCATATGGCTACACCTTC. Protein: CASSLGVTPYGYTF. The chain uses TRBV5-1 and TRBJ1-2; D unresolved. This CDR3 has 14 amino acids. V gave up 0 bases and J gave up 5 bases, with 11 bases separating them. Germline loops: CDR1 SGHRS, CDR2 YFSETQ.

The V and J genes are TRBV5-1 and TRBJ2-1, with D tentatively TRBD1 (5 bases). The V and J ends lost 0 bases and 7 bases respectively, with 8 bases between them. CDR1 and CDR2 from the germline V gene are SGHRS and YFSETQ. The CDR3 sequence is 13 residues long. CDR3 residues: CASSLGQGNEQFF. The CDR3 coding sequence is TGCGCCAGCAGCTTGGGCCAGGGTAATGAGCAGTTCTTC.

V is TRBV29-1 and J is TRBJ1-6; D may be TRBD1 (6 bases). This CDR3 spans 12 amino acids. Trimming shortened V by 6 bases and J by 7 bases, and 10 bases separated the two germline ends. Germline CDR1 reads SQVTM; CDR2 reads ANQGSEA. CDR3 sequence reads: CSVSTGNSPLHF. Here the CDR3 DNA reads TGCAGCGTATCAACAGGGAATTCACCCCTCCACTTT. Based on the CDR3 plus reference TRBV29-1 and TRBJ1-6, the full variable domain is SAVISQKPSRDICQRGTSLTIQCQVDSQVTMMFWYRQQPGQSLTLIATANQGSEATYESGFVIDKFPISRPNLTFSTLTVSNMSPEDSSIYLCSVSTGNSPLHFGNGTRLTVT.

The sample holds one count of this clone. The gene calls are TRBV5-1 and TRBJ1-4, with 7 positions matching TRBD1. The V gene end was trimmed by 0 bases and the J gene end by 8 bases; junction bases not matched to a gene: 10. The CDR3 runs to 16 residues. CDR1 and CDR2 from the germline V gene are SGHRS and YFSETQ. This CDR3 is CASSLDVTGTGEKLFF. The CDR3 DNA is TGCGCCAGCAGCTTGGATGTGACAGGGACTGGGGAAAAACTGTTTTTT.

This chain links TRBV5-1 with TRBJ1-4; no clear D gene. Germline loops: CDR1 SGHRS, CDR2 YFSETQ. The CDR3 loop spans 13 amino acids. V was trimmed by 3 bases and J by 8 bases, leaving 11 bases between them. The CDR3 is CASSSGKKEKLFF. DNA of the CDR3: TGCGCCAGCAGCTCGGGGAAAAAAGAAAAACTGTTTTTT.

The genes are TRBV2 and TRBJ1-1; D is uncertain. Trimming shortened V by 6 bases and J by 1 base, and 9 bases separated the two germline ends. CDR1 is SNHLY, CDR2 FYNNEI, per germline. The CDR3 loop spans 13 amino acids. CDR3 loop: CASRAWSNTEAFF. CDR3 bases: TGTGCCAGCAGGGCCTGGTCGAACACTGAAGCTTTCTTT.

This clone was seen a single time. The chain joins TRBV18 to TRBJ2-6; D possibly corresponds to TRBD2 (6 bases). The germline V gene has CDR1 KGHSH and CDR2 LQKENI. Trimming left V 4 bases short and J 0 bases short, with 10 bases between. The CDR3 contains 16 residues. The CDR3 reads CASSQNGGSGANVLTF. Here the CDR3 DNA reads TGTGCCAGCTCACAAAACGGGGGCTCTGGGGCCAACGTCCTGACTTTC. Drawing the rest from reference TRBV18 and TRBJ2-6, the complete variable domain is NAGVMQNPRHLVRRRGQEARLRCSPMKGHSHVYWYRQLPEEGLKFMVYLQKENIIDESGMPKERFSAEFPKEGPSILRIQQVVRGDSAAYFCASSQNGGSGANVLTFGAGSRLTVL.

The chain recombines TRBV28 with TRBJ1-2; 11 bases map to TRBD1. Trimming took 8 bases from V and 8 from J; bases not matched to a gene: 7. The CDR3 has 13 amino acids. CDR1 and CDR2 from the germline V gene are MDHEN and SYDVKM. DNA for the CDR3: TGTGCCAGCTTAGGACAGGGGGCCGGAGGCTACACCTTC. Its translation is CASLGQGAGGYTF.